The next 15 T cell receptor beta chains were all read from a single sample in a study of blood T cell repertoires in COVID-19. Some clones are missing from TCRdb's copy, which holds only in-frame ones; the method was immunoSEQ multiplex PCR. The table records approximately 230,000 clones, around 88% of them present only once. The sequenced sample consisted of peripheral blood. The receptors derive from a man older than 75 with acute or convalescent COVID-19.

This rearrangement joins TRBV14 to TRBJ2-5; D is ambiguous. Per the germline V gene, CDR1 is SGHDN and CDR2 is FVKESK. The CDR3 sequence is 12 residues long. The germline V and J ends were trimmed by 0 bases and 7 bases, with 6 bases remaining between them. This CDR3 reads CASSQDFRTQYF. Here the CDR3 DNA reads TGTGCCAGCAGCCAAGATTTCCGGACCCAGTACTTC.

V usage is TRBV6-2 or TRBV6-3 and J usage is TRBJ1-5, with TRBD1 matching over 9 bases. The length of the CDR3 is 14 residues. Germline CDR1 and CDR2: MNHEY and SVGEGT. Trimming cost V 5 bases and J 4 bases; bases outside gene matches: 3. CDR3: CASSRDRVNQPQHF. As DNA, the CDR3 is TGTGCCAGCAGTCGGGACAGGGTGAATCAGCCCCAGCATTTT.

This sequence joins TRBV19 and TRBJ1-1; a possible D gene is TRBD1 (6 bases). The V and J ends lost 9 bases and 0 bases respectively, with 11 bases between them. Germline CDR1 is LNHDA and CDR2 is SQIVND (reference sequence). CDR3 length: 13 residues. Here the CDR3 reads CASRDRMNTEAFF. The DNA of the CDR3 is TGTGCCAGCAGAGACAGGATGAACACTGAAGCTTTCTTT.

V gene TRBV15 combines with J gene TRBJ2-1; D perhaps matches TRBD1 (5 bases). The V end was cut by 0 bases, the J end by 1 base, with 7 bases between. CDR1 and CDR2 from the germline V gene are LNHNV and YYDKDF (reference sequence). CDR3 length: 15 residues. The CDR3 here is CATSRETGSYNEQFF. CDR3 bases: TGTGCCACCAGCAGAGAAACAGGATCCTACAATGAGCAGTTCTTC.

This sequence joins TRBV6-4 and TRBJ2-7, with 8 bases that match TRBD1. Germline V gene lookup returns CDR1 MRHNA and CDR2 SNTAGT. The V segment lost 7 bases and the J segment 0 bases; nucleotides outside the gene matches: 8. The CDR3 consists of 15 residues. CDR3 DNA: TGTGCCAGCACAGGGGGCTCTACCTCCTCCTACGAGCAGTACTTC. It specifies CASTGGSTSSYEQYF.

This clone was seen a single time. The CDR3 is CASSPPTTGGEKLFF. The CDR3 region has the DNA TGTGCCAGCTCACCCCCCACCACAGGGGGGGAAAAACTGTTTTTT. This chain uses TRBV18 with TRBJ1-4, with 8 positions matching TRBD1. V trimming: 3 bases; J trimming: 8 bases; junction bases outside the gene matches: 8. The germline CDR1 and CDR2 sequences are KGHSH and LQKENI. This CDR3 is built from 15 residues.

On this clone itself: This sample also contains other DNA sequences that code for the same CDR3. The J gene is TRBJ1-1, the V gene TRBV5-1; 7 bases map to TRBD1. This CDR3 is built from 14 residues. With 1 base clipped from V and 5 bases from J, the junction kept 5 bases outside the gene matches. Germline lookup yields CDR1 SGHRS and CDR2 YFSETQ. This CDR3 reads CASSLWTGRTEAFF. The CDR3 nucleotides are TGCGCCAGCAGCTTGTGGACAGGCAGGACTGAAGCTTTCTTT. Using reference TRBV5-1 and TRBJ1-1 for the parts outside the CDR3, the full variable domain is KAGVTQTPRYLIKTRGQQVTLSCSPISGHRSVSWYQQTPGQGLQFLFEYFSETQRNKGNFPGRFSGRQFSNSRSEMNVSTLELGDSALYLCASSLWTGRTEAFFGQGTRLTVV.

This chain uses TRBV4-2 with TRBJ2-3; TRBD2 matches 7 bases. Trimming cost V 3 bases and J 1 base; bases outside gene matches: 10. The CDR3 contains 17 residues. Germline lookup yields CDR1 LGHNA and CDR2 YNFKEQ. CDR3 bases: TGTGCCAGCAGCCACCTCATAGCGGGCCTCGGCACAGATACGCAGTATTTT. As protein: CASSHLIAGLGTDTQYF.

This rearrangement joins TRBV4-3 to TRBJ2-1; TRBD2 matches 9 bases. With V trimmed by 3 bases and J by 6 bases, 12 bases remained unmatched. The CDR3 totals 17 residues. Germline values: CDR1 LGHNA, CDR2 YSLEER. The CDR3 region is CASSQSEGRGGFNEQFF. The DNA for the CDR3 is TGCGCCAGCAGCCAGTCGGAAGGGCGGGGGGGCTTCAATGAGCAGTTCTTC.

The chain employs TRBV5-4 and TRBJ2-2; no firm D call. Germline assignment: CDR1 SGHNT and CDR2 YYREEE (reference sequence). This CDR3 is 13 amino acids long. The V end lost 4 bases, the J end lost 2 bases, and 6 bases lay between the germline ends. The CDR3 loop reads CASSQTNTGELFF. Written as DNA, the CDR3 is TGTGCCAGCAGCCAGACAAACACCGGGGAGCTGTTTTTT.

The chain employs TRBV5-1 and TRBJ2-5; TRBD2 matches at 7 bases. The length of the CDR3 is 14 residues. Germline-derived CDR1 and CDR2 are SGHRS and YFSETQ. After removal of 5 bases from V and 4 bases from J, the junction contained 8 bases not matched to a gene. CDR3 sequence (DNA): TGCGCCAGCAGTCCCATAGGGGAGGGAGAGACCCAGTACTTC. Translated: CASSPIGEGETQYF. Variable domain in full (rest from reference TRBV5-1 and TRBJ2-5): KAGVTQTPRYLIKTRGQQVTLSCSPISGHRSVSWYQQTPGQGLQFLFEYFSETQRNKGNFPGRFSGRQFSNSRSEMNVSTLELGDSALYLCASSPIGEGETQYFGPGTRLLVL.

This clone was detected only a few times. The chain has TRBV27 and TRBJ2-2; D is uncertain. The germline V gene encodes CDR1 MNHEY and CDR2 SMNVEV (reference sequence). The CDR3 is 14 residues long. V dropped 3 bases and J dropped 4 bases, with 9 bases sitting between them. CDR3 residues: CASSFDKLTGELFF. The DNA for the CDR3 is TGTGCCAGCAGTTTTGACAAACTCACCGGGGAGCTGTTTTTT.

The V call is TRBV4-3, the J call TRBJ1-4; no firm D call. The CDR3 sequence is 15 residues long. The germline gives CDR1 LGHNA, CDR2 YSLEER. V lost 4 bases and J lost 2, with 11 bases in between. CDR3 in DNA: TGCGCCAGCAGCCGGAGCGGTTCTACTAATGAAAAACTGTTTTTT. Its translation: CASSRSGSTNEKLFF.

The chain joins TRBV5-1 to TRBJ2-3; TRBD2 matches 10 bases. The junction had 5 bases not matched to a gene; V was cut back by 3 bases and J by 1 base. This CDR3 comprises 16 residues. Germline loops: CDR1 SGHRS, CDR2 YFSETQ. The CDR3 DNA sequence: TGCGCCAGCAGCTCGGTGCTAGCGGGGGGCACAGATACGCAGTATTTT. As protein: CASSSVLAGGTDTQYF. Looking up the rest from reference TRBV5-1 and TRBJ2-3 gives the full variable domain: KAGVTQTPRYLIKTRGQQVTLSCSPISGHRSVSWYQQTPGQGLQFLFEYFSETQRNKGNFPGRFSGRQFSNSRSEMNVSTLELGDSALYLCASSSVLAGGTDTQYFGPGTRLTVL.

The chain carries TRBV2 and TRBJ2-3; 7 bases align to TRBD2. J gave up 2 bases and V 8 bases, and 13 bases lay outside the gene matches. CDR3 size: 16 residues. Per germline, CDR1 SNHLY and CDR2 FYNNEI. The CDR3 reads CASSPSGLAVTDTQYF. CDR3 sequence (DNA): TGTGCCAGCTCCCCCTCGGGGCTAGCGGTCACAGATACGCAGTATTTT. Full variable domain (rest looked up from reference TRBV2 and TRBJ2-3): EPEVTQTPSHQVTQMGQEVILRCVPISNHLYFYWYRQILGQKVEFLVSFYNNEISEKSEIFDDQFSVERPDGSNFTLKIRSTKLEDSAMYFCASSPSGLAVTDTQYFGPGTRLTVL.